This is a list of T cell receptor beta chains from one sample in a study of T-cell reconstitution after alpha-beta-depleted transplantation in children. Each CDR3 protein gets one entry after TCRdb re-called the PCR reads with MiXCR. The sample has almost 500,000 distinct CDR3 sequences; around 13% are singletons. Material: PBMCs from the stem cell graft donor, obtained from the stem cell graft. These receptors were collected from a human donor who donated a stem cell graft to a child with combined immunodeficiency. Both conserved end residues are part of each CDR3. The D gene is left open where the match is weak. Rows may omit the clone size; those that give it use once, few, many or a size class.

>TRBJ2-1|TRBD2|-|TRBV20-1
TGCAGTGCTAGAGAGGATAGAGCGGGAGTAGGGAATGAGCAGTTCTTC
CSAREDRAGVGNEQFF
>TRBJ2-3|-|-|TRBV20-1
TGCAGTGCTAGAGGCCCGGGACTGAAAGCAGATACGCAGTATTTT
CSARGPGLKADTQYF
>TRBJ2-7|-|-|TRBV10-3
TGTGCCATCAATACGGAGTCAGGCTACGAGCAGTACTTC
CAINTESGYEQYF
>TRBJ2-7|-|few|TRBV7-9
TGTGCCAGCAGCTTAGGCGTATATGGGTCCTACGAGCAGTACTTC
CASSLGVYGSYEQYF
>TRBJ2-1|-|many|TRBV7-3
TGTGCCAGCAGTTCCCTGCGGGGCTCCTACAATGAGCAGTTCTTC
CASSSLRGSYNEQFF
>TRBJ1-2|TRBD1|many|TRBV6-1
TGTGCCAGCAGTGAGTGGACAGGGGAGGTCTACACCTTC
CASSEWTGEVYTF
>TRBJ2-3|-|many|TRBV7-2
TGTGCCAGCAGCTTAATGTCCAGCACAGATACGCAGTATTTT
CASSLMSSTDTQYF
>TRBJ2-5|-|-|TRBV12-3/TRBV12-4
TGTGCCAGCGGGCCCCAGTACTTC
CASGPQYF
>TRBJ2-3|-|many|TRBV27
TGTGCCAGCAGTTCCCACTGGGCAGATACGCAGTATTTT
CASSSHWADTQYF
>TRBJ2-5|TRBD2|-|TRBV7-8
TGTGCCAGCAGCTGGGGGGGGAATAAGGAGACCCAGTACTTC
CASSWGGNKETQYF
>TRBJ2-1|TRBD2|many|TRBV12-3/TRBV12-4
TGTGCCAGCAGTTCTTGGACTAGCGGGAGAGGGAATGAGCAGTTCTTC
CASSSWTSGRGNEQFF
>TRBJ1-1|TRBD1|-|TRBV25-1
TGTGCCAGCAGTGAATACGCCGGGACAGCAGAAGCTTTCTTT
CASSEYAGTAEAFF
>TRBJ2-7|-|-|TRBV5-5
TGTGCCAGCAGCTTGGTATGGTCGCGGGACTACGAGCAGTACTTC
CASSLVWSRDYEQYF
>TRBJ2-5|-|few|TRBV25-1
TGTGCCAGCAGTGAGTTGGGCGGGGTTGAGGAAGAGACCCAGTACTTC
CASSELGGVEEETQYF
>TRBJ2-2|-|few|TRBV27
TGTGCCAGCACCGACCCGAACACCGGGGAGCTGTTTTTT
CASTDPNTGELFF
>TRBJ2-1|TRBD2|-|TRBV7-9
TGTGCCAGCAGCTCCAGCGGGAGGGTAAACAATGAGCAGTTCTTC
CASSSSGRVNNEQFF
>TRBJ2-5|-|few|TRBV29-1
TGCAGCGTTGATGTAGGGGCGACGAAGACCCAGTACTTC
CSVDVGATKTQYF
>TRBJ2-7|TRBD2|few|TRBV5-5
TGTGCCAGCAGCGGGCGGCTAGCGGGAGAATCCTACGAGCAGTACTTC
CASSGRLAGESYEQYF
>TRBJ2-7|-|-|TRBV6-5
TGTGCCAGCAGTTCCCCCGGGACCCTAATGATATACGAGCAGTACTTC
CASSSPGTLMIYEQYF
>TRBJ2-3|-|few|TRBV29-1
TGCAGCGTCGACGAGACAGCCCAAGTGGATACGCAGTATTTT
CSVDETAQVDTQYF